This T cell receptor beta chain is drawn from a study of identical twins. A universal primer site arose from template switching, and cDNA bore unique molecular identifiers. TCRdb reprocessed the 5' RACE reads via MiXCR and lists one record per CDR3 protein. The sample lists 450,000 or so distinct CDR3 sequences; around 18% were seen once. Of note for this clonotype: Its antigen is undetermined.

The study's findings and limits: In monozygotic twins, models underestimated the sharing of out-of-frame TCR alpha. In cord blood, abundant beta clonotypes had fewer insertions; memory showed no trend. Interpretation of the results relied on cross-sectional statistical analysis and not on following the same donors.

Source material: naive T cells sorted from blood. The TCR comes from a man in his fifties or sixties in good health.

The CDR3 DNA reads as TGCGCCAGCAGCAACAAGGGGTGGGGGGCAGATACGCAGTATTTT. Its protein is CASSNKGWGADTQYF. The chain has TRBV4-3 and TRBJ2-3, with a tentative D call TRBD2 (6 bases). This CDR3 region has 15 residues. Germline CDR1 is LGHNA and CDR2 is YSLEER. V gave up 5 bases and J gave up 4 bases, with 16 bases separating them.